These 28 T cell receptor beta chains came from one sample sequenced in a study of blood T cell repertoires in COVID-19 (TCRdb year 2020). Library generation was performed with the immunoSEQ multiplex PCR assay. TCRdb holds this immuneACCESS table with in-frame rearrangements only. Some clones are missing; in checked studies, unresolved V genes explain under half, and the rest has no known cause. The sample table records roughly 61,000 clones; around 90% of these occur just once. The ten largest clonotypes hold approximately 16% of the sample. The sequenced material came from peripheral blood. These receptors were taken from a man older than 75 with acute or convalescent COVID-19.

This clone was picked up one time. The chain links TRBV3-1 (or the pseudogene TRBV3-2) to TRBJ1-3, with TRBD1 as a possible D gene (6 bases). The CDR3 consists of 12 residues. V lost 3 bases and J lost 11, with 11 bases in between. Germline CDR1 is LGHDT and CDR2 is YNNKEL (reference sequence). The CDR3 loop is CASSQQDSSIYF. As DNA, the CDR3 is TGTGCCAGCAGCCAGCAGGACAGCTCCATATATTTT.

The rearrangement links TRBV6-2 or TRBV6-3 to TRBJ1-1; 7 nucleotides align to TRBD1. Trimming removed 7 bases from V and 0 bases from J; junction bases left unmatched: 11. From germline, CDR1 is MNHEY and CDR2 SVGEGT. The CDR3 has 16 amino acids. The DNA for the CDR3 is TGTGCCAGCACCCCTTCGGCAGGGGGAATGAACACTGAAGCTTTCTTT. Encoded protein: CASTPSAGGMNTEAFF.

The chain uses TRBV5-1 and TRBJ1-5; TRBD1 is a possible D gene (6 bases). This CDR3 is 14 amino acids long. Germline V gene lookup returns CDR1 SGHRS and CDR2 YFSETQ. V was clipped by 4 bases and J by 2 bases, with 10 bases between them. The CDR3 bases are TGCGCCAGCAGCCTACAGGGAGGCAATCAGCCCCAGCATTTT. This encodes CASSLQGGNQPQHF.

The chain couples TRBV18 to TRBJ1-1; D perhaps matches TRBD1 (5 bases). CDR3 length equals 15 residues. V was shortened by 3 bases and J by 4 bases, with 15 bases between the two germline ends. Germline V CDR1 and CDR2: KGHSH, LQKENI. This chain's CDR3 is CASSPPVGVGTEAFF. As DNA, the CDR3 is TGTGCCAGCTCACCCCCGGTAGGGGTGGGCACTGAAGCTTTCTTT.

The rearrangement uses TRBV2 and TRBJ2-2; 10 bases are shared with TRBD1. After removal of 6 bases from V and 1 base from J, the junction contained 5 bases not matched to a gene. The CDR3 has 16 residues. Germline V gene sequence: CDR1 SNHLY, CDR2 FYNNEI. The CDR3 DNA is TGTGCCAGCAGCCTAGGACAGGGGGGGAACACCGGGGAGCTGTTTTTT. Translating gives CASSLGQGGNTGELFF.

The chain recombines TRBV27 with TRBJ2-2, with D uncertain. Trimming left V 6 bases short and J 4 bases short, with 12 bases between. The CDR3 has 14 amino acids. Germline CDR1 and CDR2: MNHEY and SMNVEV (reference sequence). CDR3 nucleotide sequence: TGTGCCAGCAGCCTGGAGTTGATCACCGGGGAGCTGTTTTTT. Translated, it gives CASSLELITGELFF.

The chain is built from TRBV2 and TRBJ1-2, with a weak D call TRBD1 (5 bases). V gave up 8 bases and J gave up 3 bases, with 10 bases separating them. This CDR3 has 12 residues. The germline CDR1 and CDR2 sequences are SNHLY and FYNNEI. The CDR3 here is CASVRDYYGYTF. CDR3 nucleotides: TGTGCCAGCGTTAGGGACTACTATGGCTACACCTTC.

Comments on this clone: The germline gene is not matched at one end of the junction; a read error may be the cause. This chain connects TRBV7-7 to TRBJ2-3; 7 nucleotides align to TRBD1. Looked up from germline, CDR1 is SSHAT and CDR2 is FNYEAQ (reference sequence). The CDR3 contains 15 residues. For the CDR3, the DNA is TGTGCTAGCAGCTTAGGGACAGTAAGCACAGATACGCAGTATTTT. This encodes CASSLGTVSTDTQYF.

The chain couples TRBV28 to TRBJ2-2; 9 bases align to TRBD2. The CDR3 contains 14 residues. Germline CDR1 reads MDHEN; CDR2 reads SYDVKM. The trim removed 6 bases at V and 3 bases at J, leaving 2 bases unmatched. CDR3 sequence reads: CASRLAGDTGELFF. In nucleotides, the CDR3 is TGTGCCAGCAGATTAGCGGGGGACACCGGGGAGCTGTTTTTT.

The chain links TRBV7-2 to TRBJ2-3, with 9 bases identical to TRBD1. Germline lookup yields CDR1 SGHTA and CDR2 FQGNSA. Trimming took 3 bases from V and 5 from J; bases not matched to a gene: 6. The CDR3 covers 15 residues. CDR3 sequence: CASSFPTGGRDTQYF. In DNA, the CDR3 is TGTGCCAGCAGCTTTCCGACAGGGGGGAGAGATACGCAGTATTTT.

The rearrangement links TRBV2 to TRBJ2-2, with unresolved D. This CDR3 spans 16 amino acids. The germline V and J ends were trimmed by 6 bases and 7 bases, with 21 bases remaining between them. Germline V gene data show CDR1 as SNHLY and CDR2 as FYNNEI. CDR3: CASSLQGVSNNGELFF. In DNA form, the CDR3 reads TGTGCCAGCAGCCTCCAAGGAGTATCAAATAACGGGGAGCTGTTTTTT.

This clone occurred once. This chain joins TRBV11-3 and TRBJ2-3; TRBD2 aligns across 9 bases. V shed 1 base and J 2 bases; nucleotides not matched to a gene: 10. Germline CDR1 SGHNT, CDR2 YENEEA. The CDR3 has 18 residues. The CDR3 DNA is TGTGCCAGCAGCTTAGGTGTGGAAGCGGGGGGAAACACAGATACGCAGTATTTT. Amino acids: CASSLGVEAGGNTDTQYF.

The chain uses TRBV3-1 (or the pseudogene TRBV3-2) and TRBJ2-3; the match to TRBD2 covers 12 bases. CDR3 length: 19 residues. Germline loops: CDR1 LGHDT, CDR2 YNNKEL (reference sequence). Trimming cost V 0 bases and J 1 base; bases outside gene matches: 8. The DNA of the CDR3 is TGTGCCAGCAGCCAAGATATGCTAGCGGGGGGGCTAGGCACAGATACGCAGTATTTT. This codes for CASSQDMLAGGLGTDTQYF.

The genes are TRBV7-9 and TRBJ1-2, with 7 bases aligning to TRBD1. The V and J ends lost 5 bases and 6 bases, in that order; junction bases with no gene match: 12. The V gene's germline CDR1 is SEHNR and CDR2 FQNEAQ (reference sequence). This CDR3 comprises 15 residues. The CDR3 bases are TGTGCCAGCAGCCCCTCCCCTCCCGGGACAGATGGCTACACCTTC. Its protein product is CASSPSPPGTDGYTF. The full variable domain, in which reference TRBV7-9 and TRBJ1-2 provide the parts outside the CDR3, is DTGVSQNPRHKITKRGQNVTFRCDPISEHNRLYWYRQTLGQGPEFLTYFQNEAQLEKSRLLSDRFSAERPKGSFSTLEIQRTEQGDSAMYLCASSPSPPGTDGYTFGSGTRLTVV.

In nucleotides, the CDR3 is TGTGCCAGTAGTATAGAAGCGGGGGGGACGAACACCGGGGAGCTGTTTTTT. This codes for CASSIEAGGTNTGELFF. This rearrangement joins TRBV19 to TRBJ2-2; TRBD2 agrees at 10 bases. The CDR3 totals 17 residues. The V segment lost 0 bases and the J segment 0 bases; nucleotides outside the gene matches: 1. Germline V gives CDR1 LNHDA, CDR2 SQIVND (reference sequence).

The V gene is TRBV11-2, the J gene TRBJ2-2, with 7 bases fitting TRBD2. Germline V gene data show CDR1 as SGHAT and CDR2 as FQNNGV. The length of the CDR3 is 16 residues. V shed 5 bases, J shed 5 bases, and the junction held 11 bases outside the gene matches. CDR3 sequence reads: CASSHLGAGETGELFF. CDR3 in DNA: TGTGCCAGCAGCCACCTTGGGGCGGGGGAGACCGGGGAGCTGTTTTTT. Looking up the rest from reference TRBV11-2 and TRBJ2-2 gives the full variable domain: EAGVAQSPRYKIIEKRQSVAFWCNPISGHATLYWYQQILGQGPKLLIQFQNNGVVDDSQLPKDRFSAERLKGVDSTLKIQPAKLEDSAVYLCASSHLGAGETGELFFGEGSRLTVL.

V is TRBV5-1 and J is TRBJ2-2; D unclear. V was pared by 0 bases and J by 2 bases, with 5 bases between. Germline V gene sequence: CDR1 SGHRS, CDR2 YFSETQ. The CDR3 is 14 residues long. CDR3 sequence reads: CASSLAYNTGELFF. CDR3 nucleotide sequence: TGCGCCAGCAGCTTGGCCTACAACACCGGGGAGCTGTTTTTT.

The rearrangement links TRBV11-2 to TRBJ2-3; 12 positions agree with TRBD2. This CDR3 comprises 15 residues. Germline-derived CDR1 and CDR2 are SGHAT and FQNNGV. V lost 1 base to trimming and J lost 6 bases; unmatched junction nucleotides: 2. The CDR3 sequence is CASSLGTSGVDTQYF. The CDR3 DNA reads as TGTGCCAGCAGCTTAGGGACTAGCGGGGTGGATACGCAGTATTTT.

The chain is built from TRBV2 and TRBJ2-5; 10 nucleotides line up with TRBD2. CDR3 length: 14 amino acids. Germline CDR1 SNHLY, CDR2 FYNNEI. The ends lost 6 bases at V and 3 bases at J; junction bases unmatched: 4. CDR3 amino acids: CASRERGGKETQYF. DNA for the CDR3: TGTGCCAGCAGGGAGCGGGGGGGTAAAGAGACCCAGTACTTC.

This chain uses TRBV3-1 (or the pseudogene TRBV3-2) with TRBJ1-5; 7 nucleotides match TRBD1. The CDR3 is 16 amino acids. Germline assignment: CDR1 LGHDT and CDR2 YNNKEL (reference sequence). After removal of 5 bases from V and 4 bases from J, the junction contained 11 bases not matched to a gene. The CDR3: CASSSSRTGENQPQHF. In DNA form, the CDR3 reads TGTGCCAGCAGCTCAAGTAGGACAGGAGAAAATCAGCCCCAGCATTTT.

This CDR3 is CASSRPGTGGGIYGYTF. For the CDR3, the DNA is TGTGCCAGCAGTCGTCCCGGGACAGGGGGCGGGATCTATGGCTACACCTTC. The chain combines TRBV6-6 with TRBJ1-2, with 12 bases that match TRBD1. Germline V lookup: CDR1 MNHNY, CDR2 SVGAGI (reference sequence). This CDR3 region has 17 residues. V gave up 5 bases and J gave up 4 bases; unmatched junction bases: 11.

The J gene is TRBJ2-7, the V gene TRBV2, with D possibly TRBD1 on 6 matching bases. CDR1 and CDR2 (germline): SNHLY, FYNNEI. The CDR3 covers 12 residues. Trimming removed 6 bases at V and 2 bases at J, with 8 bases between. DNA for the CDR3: TGTGCCAGCAGAGGGGACACCTACGAGCAGTACTTC. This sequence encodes CASRGDTYEQYF.

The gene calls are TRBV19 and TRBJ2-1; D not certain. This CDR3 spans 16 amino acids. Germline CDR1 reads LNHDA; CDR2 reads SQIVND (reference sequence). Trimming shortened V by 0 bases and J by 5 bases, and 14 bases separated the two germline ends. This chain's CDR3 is CASSIDPGPGNNEQFF. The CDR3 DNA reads TGTGCCAGTAGTATAGATCCTGGCCCAGGAAACAATGAGCAGTTCTTC.

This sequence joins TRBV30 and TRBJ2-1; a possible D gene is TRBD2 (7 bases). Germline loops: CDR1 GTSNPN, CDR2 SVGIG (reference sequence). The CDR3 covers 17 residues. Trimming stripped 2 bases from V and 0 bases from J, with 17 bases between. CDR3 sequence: CAWSPLPGGPSYNEQFF. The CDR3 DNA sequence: TGTGCCTGGAGTCCCCTACCGGGGGGCCCCTCCTACAATGAGCAGTTCTTC.

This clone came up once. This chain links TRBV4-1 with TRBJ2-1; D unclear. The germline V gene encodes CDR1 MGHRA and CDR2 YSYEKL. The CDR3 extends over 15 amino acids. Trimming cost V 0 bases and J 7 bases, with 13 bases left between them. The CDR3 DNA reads TGCGCCAGCAGCCAAGAGACTCCCCTGAGGAATGAGCAGTTCTTC. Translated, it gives CASSQETPLRNEQFF.

CDR3 sequence: CASGLAGVDTQYF. The CDR3 nucleotides read TGCGCCAGTGGACTAGCGGGGGTGGATACGCAGTATTTT. The chain joins TRBV5-1 to TRBJ2-3, with 13 positions matching TRBD2. CDR1 is SGHRS, CDR2 YFSETQ, per germline. The CDR3 totals 13 residues. Trimming took 8 bases from V and 6 from J; bases not matched to a gene: 3.

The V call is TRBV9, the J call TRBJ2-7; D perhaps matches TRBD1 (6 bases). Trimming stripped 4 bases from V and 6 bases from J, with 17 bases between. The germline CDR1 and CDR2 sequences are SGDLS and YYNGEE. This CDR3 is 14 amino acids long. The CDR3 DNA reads TGTGCCAGCAGCTCTAGTTGGGGGCCGGGCGAGCAGTACTTC. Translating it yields CASSSSWGPGEQYF.

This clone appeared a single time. The CDR3 loop reads CAMQGFPRTYEQYF. The CDR3 DNA reads TGTGCCATGCAGGGTTTCCCTAGGACCTACGAGCAGTACTTC. The rearrangement links TRBV2 to TRBJ2-7; a possible D gene is TRBD1 (5 bases). Germline V CDR1 and CDR2: SNHLY, FYNNEI. V was trimmed by 10 bases and J by 2 bases, leaving 18 bases between them. The CDR3 is made up of 14 amino acids.